This TCR beta chain was observed in a study of blood T cell repertoires in COVID-19. Study details: Samples came from the United States, Italy and Spain, spanning acute and convalescent COVID-19.

TCRdb's copy holds only in-frame clones and misses some; the assay was immunoSEQ multiplex PCR. The sample holds some 190,000 clones, 80% to 90% seen once. With regard to this clone: The same CDR3 can be traced to other DNA sequences in this sample.

Those enrolled, adults aged roughly 18 to 90 years, came from about 24 US areas. This TCR derives from a middle-aged woman with acute COVID-19. The sequenced sample consisted of PBMCs or T cells enriched from blood (not recorded which).

This CDR3 reads CASSQDSGSYGYTF. The CDR3 DNA sequence: TGCGCCAGCAGCCAAGATTCAGGGTCCTATGGCTACACCTTC. The chain couples TRBV4-1 to TRBJ1-2; possible D gene TRBD1, 5 bases. Trimming took off 0 bases at V and 4 bases at J, with 9 bases between the two ends. Germline V gives CDR1 MGHRA, CDR2 YSYEKL. The CDR3 sequence is 14 residues long.